Each of the 21 T cell receptor beta chains below was sequenced from the same sample in a study of ipilimumab plus nivolumab after autologous stem cell transplantation. Sequenced by immunoSEQ multiplex PCR; TCRdb stores in-frame clones only, minus some. The sample contains about 40,000 clones, around 93% of which appear only once. The sequencing here drew on PBMCs, taken in a trial of ipilimumab plus nivolumab as post-transplant consolidation. The source is a male donor with multiple myeloma.

The genes are TRBV9 and TRBJ2-3, with a weak D call TRBD2 (6 bases). The CDR3 runs 15 residues. Trimming left V 4 bases short and J 3 bases short, with 15 bases between. The germline V gene has CDR1 SGDLS and CDR2 YYNGEE. This CDR3 is CASSPGGRPTDTQYF. The CDR3, as DNA: TGTGCCAGCAGCCCCGGGGGTCGCCCGACAGATACGCAGTATTTT.

The chain employs TRBV4-3 and TRBJ2-1; D perhaps matches TRBD1 (6 bases). Looked up from germline, CDR1 is LGHNA and CDR2 is YSLEER. CDR3 length: 13 amino acids. Trimming stripped 5 bases from V and 8 bases from J, with 13 bases between. CDR3 in amino acids: CASSEGGRDEQFF. The CDR3 DNA sequence: TGCGCCAGCAGCGAAGGGGGTAGGGATGAGCAGTTCTTC.

The rearrangement uses TRBV18 and TRBJ1-2; 9 bases line up with TRBD1. In germline, CDR1 is KGHSH, CDR2 LQKENI. The CDR3 runs to 15 residues. V lost 3 bases, J lost 1 base, and 3 bases stayed unmatched. DNA for the CDR3: TGTGCCAGCTCACCGGGACAGGGACTTAACTATGGCTACACCTTC. Encoded protein: CASSPGQGLNYGYTF. The full variable domain, its missing parts supplied by reference TRBV18 and TRBJ1-2, is NAGVMQNPRHLVRRRGQEARLRCSPMKGHSHVYWYRQLPEEGLKFMVYLQKENIIDESGMPKERFSAEFPKEGPSILRIQQVVRGDSAAYFCASSPGQGLNYGYTFGSGTRLTVV.

The chain links TRBV10-3 to TRBJ1-1, with TRBD1 matching 10 bases. Germline loops: CDR1 ENHRY, CDR2 SYGVKD. Losses at the gene ends were 6 bases for V and 3 bases for J; bases not matched to a gene: 10. The CDR3 contains 16 residues. The CDR3 loop reads CAIRNRDRGGDTEAFF. In DNA, the CDR3 is TGTGCCATCAGAAACCGGGACAGGGGAGGCGACACTGAAGCTTTCTTT.

The chain joins TRBV7-6 to TRBJ1-2, with D perhaps matching TRBD1 (6 bases). V dropped 6 bases and J dropped 8 bases, with 16 bases sitting between them. CDR1 and CDR2 (germline): SGHVS, FNYEAQ. The CDR3 consists of 13 residues. CDR3 region: CASSSPGQGGYTF. Written as DNA, the CDR3 is TGTGCCAGCAGTTCGCCGGGACAAGGAGGCTACACCTTC.

This chain connects TRBV5-8 to TRBJ2-7, with 12 bases fitting TRBD2. The CDR3 runs to 15 residues. Germline V gene sequence: CDR1 SGHTS, CDR2 YDEGEE. With 3 bases clipped from V and 3 bases from J, the junction kept 4 bases outside the gene matches. In DNA, the CDR3 is TGTGCCAGCAGCTCACTAGCGGGGGGCCTCTACGAGCAGTACTTC. Amino acid sequence: CASSSLAGGLYEQYF.

The V call is TRBV4-1, the J call TRBJ2-7; D possibly corresponds to TRBD2 (5 bases). Germline V CDR1 and CDR2: MGHRA, YSYEKL. The CDR3 covers 16 residues. V lost 0 bases and J 3 bases, leaving 15 bases between the germline ends. CDR3 loop: CASSQDKRESVYEQYF. CDR3 bases: TGCGCCAGCAGCCAAGATAAGAGGGAATCGGTCTACGAGCAGTACTTC.

The V and J genes are TRBV7-6 and TRBJ2-3; TRBD2 matches 9 bases. Unmatched junction bases numbered 11, after V lost 1 base and J lost 6 bases. Germline V gene lookup returns CDR1 SGHVS and CDR2 FNYEAQ. This CDR3 region has 17 residues. This CDR3 is CASSLGAGGQKYDTQYF. The CDR3 bases are TGTGCCAGCAGCTTAGGGGCGGGAGGGCAAAAATACGATACGCAGTATTTT.

The chain employs TRBV5-4 and TRBJ2-4; D call uncertain. The CDR3 spans 15 residues. Trimming removed 1 base at V and 0 bases at J, with 8 bases between. Germline CDR1 reads SGHNT; CDR2 reads YYREEE (reference sequence). In DNA, the CDR3 is TGTGCCAGCAGCTTGATAGAGACAGCCAAAAACATTCAGTACTTC. Protein product: CASSLIETAKNIQYF.

The V and J genes are TRBV19 and TRBJ2-2; D may be TRBD1 or TRBD2 (6 bases each). Germline V CDR1 and CDR2: LNHDA, SQIVND (reference sequence). V shed 6 bases and J shed 1 base, with 12 bases lying between them. The CDR3 totals 15 residues. The CDR3 DNA follows: TGTGCCAGTAGCGGGGGCCACCTGAACACCGGGGAGCTGTTTTTT. Translating gives CASSGGHLNTGELFF. Combining the CDR3 with reference TRBV19 and TRBJ2-2 gives the whole variable domain DGGITQSPKYLFRKEGQNVTLSCEQNLNHDAMYWYRQDPGQGLRLIYYSQIVNDFQKGDIAEGYSVSREKKESFPLTVTSAQKNPTAFYLCASSGGHLNTGELFFGEGSRLTVL.

The V call is TRBV7-8, the J call TRBJ2-5, with a tentative D call TRBD2 (6 bases). This CDR3 is built from 15 residues. Germline V gene data show CDR1 as SGHVS and CDR2 as FQNEAQ. V lost 6 bases and J 8 bases, leaving 22 bases between the germline ends. In nucleotides, the CDR3 is TGTGCCAGCAGTTTTCCGGGGGACGGAGCAGGCACCCAGTACTTC. It translates to CASSFPGDGAGTQYF. Full variable domain (rest looked up from reference TRBV7-8 and TRBJ2-5): GAGVSQSPRYKVAKRGQDVALRCDPISGHVSLFWYQQALGQGPEFLTYFQNEAQLDKSGLPSDRFFAERPEGSVSTLKIQRTQQEDSAVYLCASSFPGDGAGTQYFGPGTRLLVL.

With respect to this clone: Germline and junction disagree at one end, which may indicate a read error. The chain has TRBV5-5 and TRBJ2-6, with D perhaps TRBD1 (5 bases). Germline CDR1 is SGHKS and CDR2 is YYEKEE (reference sequence). This CDR3 is 13 amino acids long. CDR3 DNA: TGTGCCAGCATCTTGGGGCAGGGAACAGTCCTGACTTTC. Amino acids: CASILGQGTVLTF.

The rearrangement joins TRBV19 to TRBJ2-7; TRBD2 aligns across 9 bases. V was clipped by 8 bases and J by 3 bases; unmatched bases: 8. Per germline, CDR1 LNHDA and CDR2 SQIVND (reference sequence). This CDR3 has 14 residues. The CDR3 region is CASGSGGPYYEQYF. The CDR3 nucleotides read TGTGCCAGTGGAAGCGGGGGGCCGTACTACGAGCAGTACTTC.

The V gene is TRBV28, the J gene TRBJ1-2; possibly TRBD1 for D (5 bases). V lost 8 bases and J lost 4, with 11 bases in between. CDR3 size: 12 residues. Germline V gene lookup returns CDR1 MDHEN and CDR2 SYDVKM. Written as DNA, the CDR3 is TGTGCCAGCCTCACAGGCCCCTATGGCTACACCTTC. Translated, it gives CASLTGPYGYTF.

V usage is TRBV9 and J usage is TRBJ2-3; 10 positions match TRBD1. Per germline, CDR1 SGDLS and CDR2 YYNGEE. With 4 bases clipped from V and 4 bases from J, the junction kept 3 bases outside the gene matches. This CDR3 region has 14 residues. As DNA, the CDR3 is TGTGCCAGCAGCAGGACAGGGGGAGCAGATACGCAGTATTTT. This sequence encodes CASSRTGGADTQYF.

The genes are TRBV2 and TRBJ2-2; no reliable D call. This CDR3 contains 13 residues. Between the trimmed V and J ends, which lost 4 bases and 2 bases, there was a span of 5 bases. CDR1 SNHLY and CDR2 FYNNEI come from the germline V gene. The CDR3, as DNA: TGTGCCAGCAGTGTTGGAAACACCGGGGAGCTGTTTTTT. As protein: CASSVGNTGELFF.

V and J are TRBV28 and TRBJ1-5; a weak D match, TRBD1 (5 bases). V lost 4 bases and J lost 8, with 15 bases in between. The CDR3 is 14 residues long. Per the germline V gene, CDR1 is MDHEN and CDR2 is SYDVKM. The CDR3 DNA follows: TGTGCCAGCAGTTCCCACCCTAAGGGGAAGCCCCAGCATTTT. Its protein is CASSSHPKGKPQHF. Based on the CDR3 plus reference TRBV28 and TRBJ1-5, the full variable domain is DVKVTQSSRYLVKRTGEKVFLECVQDMDHENMFWYRQDPGLGLRLIYFSYDVKMKEKGDIPEGYSVSREKKERFSLILESASTNQTSMYLCASSSHPKGKPQHFGDGTRLSIL.

The gene calls are TRBV7-3 and TRBJ2-7; TRBD1 might be the D (5 bases). The ends were cut back, 1 base at V and 2 bases at J, with 9 bases in the middle. The CDR3 has 14 residues. Per the germline V gene, CDR1 is SGHTA and CDR2 is FQGTGA. The CDR3 is CASSLSQGPYEQYF. The CDR3 nucleotides read TGTGCCAGCAGCTTAAGCCAGGGTCCCTACGAGCAGTACTTC.

The V gene is TRBV4-3, the J gene TRBJ2-7; unclear D gene. The CDR3 sequence is 14 residues long. Looked up from germline, CDR1 is LGHNA and CDR2 is YSLEER. Trimming stripped 1 base from V and 4 bases from J, with 11 bases between. The CDR3 region is CASSQVRTGYEQYF. Written as DNA, the CDR3 is TGCGCCAGCAGCCAAGTTCGGACGGGTTACGAGCAGTACTTC.

The chain is built from TRBV7-9 and TRBJ2-7; TRBD1 matches at 12 bases. The V gene's germline CDR1 is SEHNR and CDR2 FQNEAQ (reference sequence). After removal of 3 bases from V and 7 bases from J, the junction contained 4 bases not matched to a gene. CDR3 size: 14 residues. CDR3 in amino acids: CASSFGTGGLEQYF. CDR3 nucleotides: TGTGCCAGCAGCTTCGGGACAGGGGGCCTTGAGCAGTACTTC.

The V gene is TRBV2, the J gene TRBJ1-4, with D unresolved. Trimming cost V 3 bases and J 3 bases, with 8 bases left between them. CDR1 is SNHLY, CDR2 FYNNEI, per germline. The CDR3 is 14 amino acids. The CDR3 here is CASSELVPNEKLFF. The CDR3 coding sequence is TGTGCCAGCAGTGAGTTGGTTCCTAATGAAAAACTGTTTTTT. Variable domain in full (rest from reference TRBV2 and TRBJ1-4): EPEVTQTPSHQVTQMGQEVILRCVPISNHLYFYWYRQILGQKVEFLVSFYNNEISEKSEIFDDQFSVERPDGSNFTLKIRSTKLEDSAMYFCASSELVPNEKLFFGSGTQLSVL.